This T cell receptor beta chain was captured by sequencing in a study of T cell responses to AZD1222 COVID-19 vaccine. Notes on the study in general: Vaccination with two AZD1222 doses was followed by a rise in Spike-specific TCR breadth and depth. Donors, mostly white British, included more females; clonal diversity was possibly underestimated. Among spike-specific TCRs, nearly half reportedly target unmutated variant regions. Spike was spanned by vaccine-associated CD4 TCRs, with dominance at 160-218 and 743-854.

This CDR3 is 15 amino acids long. Unmatched junction bases numbered 9, after V lost 5 bases and J lost 4 bases. Germline V CDR1 and CDR2: SGHAT, FQNNGV. Produced via immunoSEQ multiplex PCR; TCRdb's table is partial and in-frame only. The sample records 130,000 to 150,000 clones, about 86% being singletons. To note about this clone: Its antigen remains unknown.

This chain connects TRBV11-2 to TRBJ2-3, with 7 bases matching TRBD2. The TCR sequence derives from an adult who received the AZD1222 COVID-19 vaccine. The material was peripheral blood, obtained 28 days after the second AZD1222 dose. Here the CDR3 DNA reads TGTGCCAGCAGCCCGGGTGCGGGAGAGTCAGATACGCAGTATTTT. As protein: CASSPGAGESDTQYF.